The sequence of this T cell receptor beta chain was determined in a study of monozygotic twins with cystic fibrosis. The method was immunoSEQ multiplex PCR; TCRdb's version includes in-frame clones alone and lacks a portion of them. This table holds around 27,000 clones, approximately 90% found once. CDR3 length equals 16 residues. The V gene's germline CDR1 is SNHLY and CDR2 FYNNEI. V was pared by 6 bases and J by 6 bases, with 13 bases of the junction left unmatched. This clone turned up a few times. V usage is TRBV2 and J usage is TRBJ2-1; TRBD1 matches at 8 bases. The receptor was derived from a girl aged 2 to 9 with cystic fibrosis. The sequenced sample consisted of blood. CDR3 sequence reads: CASSRKLDRDPNEQFF. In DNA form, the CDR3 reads TGTGCCAGCAGCCGAAAGTTGGACAGGGATCCCAATGAGCAGTTCTTC. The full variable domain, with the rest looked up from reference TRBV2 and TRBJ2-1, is EPEVTQTPSHQVTQMGQEVILRCVPISNHLYFYWYRQILGQKVEFLVSFYNNEISEKSEIFDDQFSVERPDGSNFTLKIRSTKLEDSAMYFCASSRKLDRDPNEQFFGPGTRLTVL.